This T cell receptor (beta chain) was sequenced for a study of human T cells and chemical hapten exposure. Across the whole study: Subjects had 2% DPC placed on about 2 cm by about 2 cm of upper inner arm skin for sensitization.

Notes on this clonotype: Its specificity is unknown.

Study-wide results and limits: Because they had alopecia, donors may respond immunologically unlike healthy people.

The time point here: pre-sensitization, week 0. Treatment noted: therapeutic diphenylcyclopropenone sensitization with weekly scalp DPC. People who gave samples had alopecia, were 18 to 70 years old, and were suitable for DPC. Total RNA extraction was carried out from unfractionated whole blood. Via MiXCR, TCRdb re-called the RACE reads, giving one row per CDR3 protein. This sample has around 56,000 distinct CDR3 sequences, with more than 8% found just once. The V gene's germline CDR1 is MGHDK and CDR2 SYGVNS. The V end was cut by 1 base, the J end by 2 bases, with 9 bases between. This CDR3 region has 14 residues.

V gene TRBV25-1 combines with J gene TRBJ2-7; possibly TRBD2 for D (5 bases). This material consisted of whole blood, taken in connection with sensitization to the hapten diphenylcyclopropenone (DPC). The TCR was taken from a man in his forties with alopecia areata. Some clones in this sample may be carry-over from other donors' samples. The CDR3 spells CASSESGIPYEQYF. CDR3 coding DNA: TGTGCCAGCAGTGAATCCGGGATTCCCTACGAGCAGTACTTC.